Following are 25 T cell receptor beta chains from one sample sequenced in a study of T cells in Graves' hyperthyroidism and ophthalmopathy. From RNA transcripts, TCR beta CDR3 regions were amplified. The study used the HTBI primer set for a first-round RT-PCR of the TCR CDR3. TCRdb analysed the multiplex PCR reads with MiXCR anew, one entry per CDR3 protein. The profile shows a few hundred thousand distinct CDR3 sequences, around 16% of them singletons. Sequencing was carried out using blood. The receptors were gathered from a woman in her twenties or thirties with Graves' hyperthyroidism.

This clonotype turned up a few times. The chain is built from TRBV20-1 and TRBJ2-5, with 7 positions matching TRBD2. J lost 5 bases, V lost 0 bases, and 12 bases had no gene match. Germline V gene lookup returns CDR1 DFQATT and CDR2 SNEGSKA (reference sequence). CDR3 length equals 16 residues. CDR3 in amino acids: CSARDSWEGLGETQYF. The CDR3 nucleotides read TGCAGTGCTAGAGATTCGTGGGAGGGCCTCGGGGAGACCCAGTACTTC.

At least ten counts were recorded for this clonotype. The V gene is TRBV27, the J gene TRBJ2-3, with 10 bases matching TRBD2. CDR1 is MNHEY and CDR2 is SMNVEV in the germline V gene (reference sequence). This CDR3 is built from 16 residues. V lost 0 bases to trimming and J lost 2 bases; unmatched junction nucleotides: 2. The CDR3, as DNA: TGTGCCAGCAGTTTATCAGGACTAGCGGCCACAGATACGCAGTATTTT. Translated, it gives CASSLSGLAATDTQYF.

The genes are TRBV6-5 and TRBJ2-7; D is possibly TRBD2 (5 bases). V lost 4 bases to trimming and J lost 4 bases, with 17 bases between them. Per the germline V gene, CDR1 is MNHEY and CDR2 is SVGAGI. CDR3 length: 15 amino acids. The CDR3 here is CASSSTGVKWYEQYF. The CDR3 DNA reads as TGTGCCAGCAGTTCAACCGGGGTTAAGTGGTACGAGCAGTACTTC.

As regards this clonotype: Mismatch with germline at one junction end may stem from a read error. CDR3 amino acids: CASGGQGGAGEPFF. The CDR3, as DNA: TGTGCCAGCGGAGGACAGGGAGGCGCCGGGGAGCCGTTTTTT. The chain links TRBV7-9 to TRBJ2-2; 8 bases line up with TRBD1. Germline CDR1 SEHNR, CDR2 FQNEAQ (reference sequence). The CDR3 has 14 residues.

This clonotype was detected many times. This sequence joins TRBV7-2 and TRBJ2-5; 12 bases map to TRBD2. The CDR3 contains 15 residues. Unmatched junction bases numbered 7, after V lost 6 bases and J lost 5 bases. Germline V gene sequence: CDR1 SGHTA, CDR2 FQGNSA. The CDR3, as DNA: TGTGCCAGCAGTCCTAGCGGGAGGGCCTGGGAGACCCAGTACTTC. This codes for CASSPSGRAWETQYF.

As to this clonotype: This may be a read error: a much more frequent sequence differs by one nucleotide. The chain has TRBV15 and TRBJ1-1; D is ambiguous. The CDR3 spans 13 residues. Germline-derived CDR1 and CDR2 are LNHNV and YYDKDF (reference sequence). The DNA of the CDR3 is TGTGCCACCAGCAGAGATCTAATCACTGAAGCTTACTTT. It encodes CATSRDLITEAYF. Full variable domain (missing parts from reference TRBV15 and TRBJ1-1): DAMVIQNPRYQVTQFGKPVTLSCSQTLNHNVMYWYQQKSSQAPKLLFHYYDKDFNNEADTPDNFQSRRPNTSFCFLDIRSPGLGDTAMYLCATSRDLITEAYFGQGTRLTVV.

This clonotype was detected many times. V usage is TRBV5-5 and J usage is TRBJ2-3, with 7 positions matching TRBD1. V was pared by 2 bases and J by 0 bases, with 12 bases of the junction left unmatched. There are 18 residues in the CDR3. Germline V gives CDR1 SGHKS, CDR2 YYEKEE (reference sequence). In nucleotides, the CDR3 is TGTGCCAGCAGCTTCCGTCCGACAGGGCGGTTAAGCACAGATACGCAGTATTTT. It is translated as CASSFRPTGRLSTDTQYF. Looking up the rest from reference TRBV5-5 and TRBJ2-3 gives the full variable domain: DAGVTQSPTHLIKTRGQQVTLRCSPISGHKSVSWYQQVLGQGPQFIFQYYEKEERGRGNFPDRFSARQFPNYSSELNVNALLLGDSALYLCASSFRPTGRLSTDTQYFGPGTRLTVL.

At least ten counts were recorded for this clonotype. The V call is TRBV27, the J call TRBJ2-7; TRBD2 matches 11 bases. V gave up 4 bases and J gave up 8 bases; unmatched junction bases: 7. This CDR3 is 14 amino acids long. CDR1 and CDR2 (germline): MNHEY, SMNVEV (reference sequence). The CDR3 loop is CASSSTSGRTQQYF. CDR3 bases: TGTGCCAGCAGTTCAACTAGCGGGAGAACACAGCAGTACTTC.

This clonotype has only a few counts. The chain recombines TRBV12-3 or TRBV12-4 with TRBJ2-1, with 10 bases matching TRBD1. This CDR3 has 17 residues. The V segment lost 6 bases and the J segment 2 bases; nucleotides outside the gene matches: 10. This CDR3 is CASSRLFGTGAYNEQFF. The CDR3 DNA reads as TGTGCCAGCAGCCGTCTGTTTGGGACAGGGGCCTACAATGAGCAGTTCTTC.

V usage is TRBV7-9 and J usage is TRBJ2-7; the match to TRBD1 covers 10 bases. Trimming at V came to 2 bases and at J to 4 bases, leaving 5 bases not matched to a gene. CDR1 and CDR2 from the germline V gene are SEHNR and FQNEAQ (reference sequence). The CDR3 contains 15 residues. This CDR3 reads CASSLPGTGEYEQYF. Written as DNA, the CDR3 is TGTGCCAGCAGCTTACCCGGGACAGGGGAATACGAGCAGTACTTC. The full variable domain, its missing parts supplied by reference TRBV7-9 and TRBJ2-7, is DTGVSQNPRHKITKRGQNVTFRCDPISEHNRLYWYRQTLGQGPEFLTYFQNEAQLEKSRLLSDRFSAERPKGSFSTLEIQRTEQGDSAMYLCASSLPGTGEYEQYFGPGTRLTVT.

This clonotype was seen at least ten times. The CDR3 DNA is TGTGCCAGCAGTTACCGGAACCCTCCCACAGATACGCAGTATTTT. This encodes CASSYRNPPTDTQYF. The chain is built from TRBV6-5 and TRBJ2-3; D remains unclear. The CDR3 contains 15 residues. Trimming cost V 2 bases and J 2 bases, with 11 bases left between them. Germline assignment: CDR1 MNHEY and CDR2 SVGAGI.

This clonotype has more than one count but fewer than ten. This chain connects TRBV30 to TRBJ1-3; D remains unclear. CDR1 is GTSNPN, CDR2 SVGIG, per germline (reference sequence). Trimming left V 2 bases short and J 0 bases short, with 5 bases between. This CDR3 contains 13 residues. DNA of the CDR3: TGTGCCTGGAGTTCTGGCTCTGGAAACACCATATATTTT. This gives the protein CAWSSGSGNTIYF. The whole variable domain, remainder taken from reference TRBV30 and TRBJ1-3, is SQTIHQWPATLVQPVGSPLSLECTVEGTSNPNLYWYRQAAGRGLQLLFYSVGIGQISSEVPQNLSASRPQDRQFILSSKKLLLSDSGFYLCAWSSGSGNTIYFGEGSWLTVV.

This clonotype occurred many times. The chain carries TRBV5-1 and TRBJ2-7; tentatively, D is TRBD2 (5 bases). The germline V and J ends were trimmed by 2 bases and 5 bases, with 11 bases remaining between them. The CDR3 is 13 residues long. Germline V lookup: CDR1 SGHRS, CDR2 YFSETQ. The CDR3: CASSLRNGNEQYF. The CDR3 DNA reads as TGCGCCAGCAGCTTAAGAAACGGGAACGAGCAGTACTTC.

This clonotype was counted between two and nine times. The chain recombines TRBV18 with TRBJ2-1; 13 nucleotides match TRBD2. This CDR3 spans 15 amino acids. Trimming cost V 5 bases and J 9 bases; bases outside gene matches: 7. Germline CDR1 reads KGHSH; CDR2 reads LQKENI. The chain's CDR3 is CASSDGLAGAGEQFF. The CDR3, as DNA: TGTGCCAGCTCAGACGGACTAGCGGGAGCTGGTGAGCAGTTCTTC.

J is TRBJ2-7 and V is TRBV11-2; 11 bases map to TRBD2. Germline V gene sequence: CDR1 SGHAT, CDR2 FQNNGV. This CDR3 has 19 amino acids. After removal of 1 base from V and 6 bases from J, the junction contained 17 bases not matched to a gene. CDR3 bases: TGTGCCAGCAGCTTAGTGGCGCTAGCGGGAGGAGCGGCATACGGCGAGCAGTACTTC. This translates into CASSLVALAGGAAYGEQYF. The whole variable domain, filled in from reference TRBV11-2 and TRBJ2-7, reads EAGVAQSPRYKIIEKRQSVAFWCNPISGHATLYWYQQILGQGPKLLIQFQNNGVVDDSQLPKDRFSAERLKGVDSTLKIQPAKLEDSAVYLCASSLVALAGGAAYGEQYFGPGTRLTVT.

The chain couples TRBV29-1 to TRBJ1-2; D is ambiguous. V was trimmed by 3 bases and J by 2 bases, leaving 13 bases between them. The length of the CDR3 is 14 residues. Germline lookup yields CDR1 SQVTM and CDR2 ANQGSEA. The CDR3 loop reads CSVEGTAENYGYTF. The CDR3 DNA sequence: TGCAGCGTTGAGGGTACCGCGGAGAACTATGGCTACACCTTC.

This clonotype was recorded many times. The chain uses TRBV3-1 and TRBJ1-1; 12 positions match TRBD1. Germline V CDR1 and CDR2: LGHDT, YNNKEL (reference sequence). With V trimmed by 2 bases and J by 11 bases, 6 bases remained unmatched. This CDR3 is built from 14 residues. In DNA form, the CDR3 reads TGTGCCAGCAGCCAACGGGACAGGGGGCAGTGGGCTTTCTTT. Its protein product is CASSQRDRGQWAFF.

A remark on this clonotype: This may be a read error: a much more frequent sequence differs by one nucleotide. The chain has TRBV28 and TRBJ2-1, with a tentative D call TRBD2 (6 bases). CDR1 and CDR2 from the germline V gene are MDHEN and SYDVKM. The CDR3 covers 14 residues. DNA for the CDR3: TGTGCCAGTATCTCCGGGGGTCCCCCCAATGGGCAGTTCTTC. Amino acid sequence: CASISGGPPNGQFF.

In this sample, this clonotype turned up many times. The CDR3 region has the DNA TGTGCCAGCAGCTTAGAGGGGACAGGGGCTAACAATGAGCAGTTCTTC. It translates to CASSLEGTGANNEQFF. This sequence joins TRBV7-2 and TRBJ2-1; 10 bases agree with TRBD1. The V segment lost 1 base and the J segment 5 bases; nucleotides outside the gene matches: 5. The germline V gene encodes CDR1 SGHTA and CDR2 FQGNSA. The CDR3 is 16 amino acids.

This clonotype was observed once. The V and J genes are TRBV9 and TRBJ1-5, with TRBD1 as a possible D gene (6 bases). The CDR3 has 15 amino acids. CDR1 SGDLS and CDR2 YYNGEE come from the germline V gene. V shed 0 bases and J shed 3 bases, with 10 bases lying between them. CDR3 amino acids: CASSVDGGPNQPQHF. CDR3 nucleotides: TGTGCCAGCAGCGTAGATGGGGGCCCCAATCAGCCCCAGCATTTT.

There are many counts of this clonotype. This chain links TRBV6-5 with TRBJ2-7; a weak D match, TRBD2 (7 bases). This CDR3 spans 15 amino acids. The V gene's germline CDR1 is MNHEY and CDR2 SVGAGI. Deletions cut 1 base from V and 3 bases from J, with 13 bases between. CDR3 loop: CASSYLGGGVYEQYF. Here the CDR3 DNA reads TGTGCCAGCAGTTACTTAGGGGGGGGGGTCTACGAGCAGTACTTC.

This clonotype was detected many times. This sequence joins TRBV27 and TRBJ2-5; no clear D gene. The germline V gene encodes CDR1 MNHEY and CDR2 SMNVEV (reference sequence). Trimming shortened V by 6 bases and J by 7 bases, and 9 bases separated the two germline ends. The CDR3 is made up of 11 amino acids. The CDR3 reads CASSLLGTQYF. The CDR3 bases are TGTGCCAGCAGCCTCCTGGGGACCCAGTACTTC.

The sample holds a few counts of this clonotype. The chain joins TRBV5-4 to TRBJ1-2, with a possible D match to TRBD1 (6 bases). V was pared by 4 bases and J by 4 bases, with 11 bases between. CDR3 length: 13 amino acids. Per the germline V gene, CDR1 is SGHNT and CDR2 is YYREEE (reference sequence). CDR3 nucleotide sequence: TGTGCCAGCAGCCGGGACATCTCCTATGGCTACACCTTC. This gives the protein CASSRDISYGYTF.

This clonotype has just one count. The chain has TRBV7-9 and TRBJ2-5, with D unclear. The V end lost 1 base, the J end lost 0 bases, and 9 bases lay between the germline ends. Per the germline V gene, CDR1 is SEHNR and CDR2 is FQNEAQ (reference sequence). There are 15 residues in the CDR3. The CDR3 region is CASSLVLGNQETQYF. As DNA, the CDR3 is TGTGCCAGCAGCTTAGTTCTGGGAAACCAAGAGACCCAGTACTTC. Filled out from reference TRBV7-9 and TRBJ2-5, the complete variable domain reads DTGVSQNPRHKITKRGQNVTFRCDPISEHNRLYWYRQTLGQGPEFLTYFQNEAQLEKSRLLSDRFSAERPKGSFSTLEIQRTEQGDSAMYLCASSLVLGNQETQYFGPGTRLLVL.

This clonotype was recorded many times. The chain uses TRBV20-1 and TRBJ2-7, with 8 positions matching TRBD2. From germline, CDR1 is DFQATT and CDR2 SNEGSKA (reference sequence). V trimming: 6 bases; J trimming: 3 bases; junction bases outside the gene matches: 10. The length of the CDR3 is 14 residues. DNA for the CDR3: TGCAGTGCCGTTCCGGGACTAGAGTTCTACGAGCAGTACTTC. Translating it yields CSAVPGLEFYEQYF.